The 20 T cell receptor beta chains listed next were all sequenced from one sample in a study of T cells in Graves' hyperthyroidism and ophthalmopathy. Amplification yielded TCR beta CDR3 regions, with RNA transcripts as the source. The study used the HTBI primer set for a first-round RT-PCR of the TCR CDR3. TCRdb processed the multiplex PCR reads anew with MiXCR; each CDR3 protein has one entry. The sample has 490,000 or so distinct CDR3 sequences, about 20% seen once. The material sequenced was blood. These receptors were collected from a man aged 40-49 years with Graves' ophthalmopathy.

The rearrangement uses TRBV30 and TRBJ1-5; D is possibly TRBD1 (6 bases). The V and J ends lost 0 bases and 4 bases respectively, with 10 bases between them. Germline CDR1 GTSNPN, CDR2 SVGIG (reference sequence). The CDR3 extends over 14 amino acids. The CDR3 nucleotides are TGTGCCTGGAGTGTCGGACAGCCAAATCAGCCCCAGCATTTT. This encodes CAWSVGQPNQPQHF.

The V call is TRBV28, the J call TRBJ2-7; the match to TRBD1 covers 9 bases. The CDR3 is made up of 15 amino acids. In germline, CDR1 is MDHEN, CDR2 SYDVKM. J lost 7 bases, V lost 6 bases, and 13 bases had no gene match. In DNA form, the CDR3 reads TGTGCCAGCAGCCCCCTACAGGGGGCGACGGGGGAGCAGTACTTC. It translates to CASSPLQGATGEQYF.

This clonotype was recorded a few times. The rearrangement joins TRBV7-2 to TRBJ1-2; TRBD1 agrees at 7 bases. Germline CDR1 SGHTA, CDR2 FQGNSA. This CDR3 has 15 amino acids. Unmatched junction bases numbered 11, after V lost 9 bases and J lost 1 base. CDR3 loop: CASRDDRALNYGYTF. The CDR3 coding sequence is TGTGCCAGTCGCGACGACAGGGCCCTTAACTATGGCTACACCTTC.

This clonotype has more than one count but fewer than ten. V and J are TRBV12-3 or TRBV12-4 and TRBJ2-7; 8 positions agree with TRBD2. The CDR3 length is 15 residues. The trim removed 5 bases at V and 6 bases at J, leaving 12 bases unmatched. The chain's CDR3 is CASSTREGLLFEQYF. The CDR3 DNA reads TGTGCCAGCAGTACCCGGGAGGGCTTGCTTTTCGAGCAGTACTTC.

This clonotype was observed at least ten times. This sequence joins TRBV7-9 and TRBJ2-1; 8 nucleotides agree with TRBD2. CDR1 is SEHNR, CDR2 FQNEAQ, per germline (reference sequence). With V trimmed by 4 bases and J by 9 bases, 17 bases remained unmatched. The CDR3 sequence is 17 residues long. The chain's CDR3 is CASSSRTSPTFPGEQFF. For the CDR3, the DNA is TGTGCCAGCAGCTCCAGGACTAGCCCAACCTTCCCTGGTGAGCAGTTCTTC.

Note on this clonotype: One junction end does not reproduce the germline sequence, and a read error may be involved. The chain links TRBV30 to TRBJ2-1; D remains ambiguous. Per the germline V gene, CDR1 is GTSNPN and CDR2 is SVGIG (reference sequence). This CDR3 contains 12 residues. This CDR3 is CVWTVDSNEQFF. The CDR3, as DNA: TGTGTCTGGACCGTCGACTCCAATGAGCAGTTCTTC. The variable domain in full, with the rest retrieved from reference TRBV30 and TRBJ2-1, is SQTIHQWPATLVQPVGSPLSLECTVEGTSNPNLYWYRQAAGRGLQLLFYSVGIGQISSEVPQNLSASRPQDRQFILSSKKLLLSDSGFYLCVWTVDSNEQFFGPGTRLTVL.

The J gene is TRBJ1-4, the V gene TRBV5-1; unclear D gene. This CDR3 contains 16 residues. CDR1 and CDR2 (germline): SGHRS, YFSETQ. Trimming left V 0 bases short and J 0 bases short, with 9 bases between. The CDR3 coding sequence is TGCGCCAGCAGCTTGGAGGGTCCCGCAACTAATGAAAAACTGTTTTTT. This encodes CASSLEGPATNEKLFF.

The gene calls are TRBV6-2 or TRBV6-3 and TRBJ2-7; D may be TRBD1 or TRBD2 (6 bases each). Germline lookup yields CDR1 MNHEY and CDR2 SVGEGT. With 2 bases removed from V and 5 bases from J, the gap between germline ends came to 16 bases. This CDR3 region has 15 residues. The CDR3 here is CASSYGGPLSNEQYF. The CDR3, as DNA: TGTGCCAGCAGTTACGGGGGGCCCCTATCCAACGAGCAGTACTTC.

About this clonotype itself: Possible read error: a much larger clone is one base away. J is TRBJ1-3 and V is TRBV28, with D tentatively TRBD1 (6 bases). The CDR3 is 14 residues long. CDR1 and CDR2 (germline): MDHEN, SYDVKM. CDR3 sequence: CAGSYTGIGNTIYF. The CDR3 nucleotides read TGTGCCGGCAGTTACACAGGGATAGGAAACACCATATATTTT.

The CDR3 here is CSARGQGGLNSPLHF. CDR3 nucleotide sequence: TGCAGTGCTAGAGGACAGGGGGGTCTTAATTCACCCCTCCACTTT. This sequence joins TRBV20-1 and TRBJ1-6, with TRBD1 identical over 9 bases. Germline CDR1 DFQATT, CDR2 SNEGSKA (reference sequence). J lost 6 bases, V lost 1 base, and 4 bases had no gene match. This CDR3 is 15 amino acids long.

This clonotype has at least ten counts. The rearrangement uses TRBV27 and TRBJ2-1; 12 bases are a match to TRBD2. V shed 4 bases and J 10 bases; nucleotides not matched to a gene: 14. CDR3 size: 17 residues. Germline V lookup: CDR1 MNHEY, CDR2 SMNVEV (reference sequence). CDR3 nucleotides: TGTGCCAGCAGTTCCCGCCCTAGCGGGGGGGCCTCGGACGAGCAGTTCTTC. This sequence encodes CASSSRPSGGASDEQFF.

There are many counts of this clonotype. The chain combines TRBV19 with TRBJ2-1; unclear D gene. Germline V lookup: CDR1 LNHDA, CDR2 SQIVND (reference sequence). The CDR3 extends over 12 amino acids. With 4 bases removed from V and 9 bases from J, the gap between germline ends came to 10 bases. In nucleotides, the CDR3 is TGTGCCAGTAGTACTCTAGTGGGTGAGCAGTTCTTC. This sequence encodes CASSTLVGEQFF. Complete variable domain (other parts from reference TRBV19 and TRBJ2-1): DGGITQSPKYLFRKEGQNVTLSCEQNLNHDAMYWYRQDPGQGLRLIYYSQIVNDFQKGDIAEGYSVSREKKESFPLTVTSAQKNPTAFYLCASSTLVGEQFFGPGTRLTVL.

This clonotype was seen at least ten times. The chain employs TRBV6-2 or TRBV6-3 and TRBJ1-4; 8 nucleotides agree with TRBD1. V shed 4 bases and J 5 bases; nucleotides not matched to a gene: 6. Per germline, CDR1 MNHEY and CDR2 SVGEGT. The CDR3 is made up of 15 amino acids. The CDR3 DNA follows: TGTGCCAGCAGTTTCGCCGGGACAGGCAATGAAAAACTGTTTTTT. Encoded protein: CASSFAGTGNEKLFF.

CDR3 sequence (DNA): TGCGCCAGCAGCCACCCAAAAACGGCTAGCGGGAGACTAACTGATAATGAGCAGTTCTTC. As protein: CASSHPKTASGRLTDNEQFF. The V gene is TRBV4-1, the J gene TRBJ2-1, with 10 bases aligning to TRBD2. Trimming at V came to 3 bases and at J to 7 bases, leaving 21 bases not matched to a gene. The CDR3 length is 20 residues. Per germline, CDR1 MGHRA and CDR2 YSYEKL.

The sample holds many counts of this clonotype. This chain uses TRBV28 with TRBJ2-7; D unresolved. The germline CDR1 and CDR2 sequences are MDHEN and SYDVKM. This CDR3 has 13 amino acids. With 10 bases removed from V and 1 base from J, the gap between germline ends came to 14 bases. CDR3 loop: CATSSPNSYEQYF. The DNA for the CDR3 is TGTGCCACCAGCTCCCCAAATTCCTACGAGCAGTACTTC.

The chain joins TRBV4-1 to TRBJ2-7, with unresolved D. CDR3 length equals 15 residues. Trimming took off 0 bases at V and 7 bases at J, with 16 bases between the two ends. From germline, CDR1 is MGHRA and CDR2 YSYEKL. The CDR3 DNA is TGCGCCAGCAGCCAAGATCGGAGCAGGATTGCTGAGCAGTACTTC. Translating it yields CASSQDRSRIAEQYF.

This clonotype came up many times. This chain joins TRBV7-8 and TRBJ2-2; a weak D match, TRBD2 (6 bases). From germline, CDR1 is SGHVS and CDR2 FQNEAQ. Trimming left V 5 bases short and J 5 bases short, with 15 bases between. This CDR3 region has 15 residues. The CDR3 DNA sequence: TGTGCCAGCAGCCCGCATCGGGAGACAACCGGGGAGCTGTTTTTT. It specifies CASSPHRETTGELFF.

This clonotype occurred many times. This rearrangement joins TRBV5-1 to TRBJ2-7; 7 bases fit TRBD1. CDR1 and CDR2 (germline): SGHRS, YFSETQ. J was trimmed by 2 bases and V by 3 bases; bases with no gene match: 5. This CDR3 region has 14 residues. This chain's CDR3 is CASSSTGWAYEQYF. DNA of the CDR3: TGCGCCAGCAGCTCGACAGGGTGGGCCTACGAGCAGTACTTC.

This clonotype was counted many times. The chain joins TRBV5-6 to TRBJ2-3, with 8 bases matching TRBD2. The junction had 12 bases not matched to a gene; V was cut back by 0 bases and J by 0 bases. This CDR3 contains 19 residues. The germline V gene has CDR1 SGHDT and CDR2 YYEEEE. The CDR3 reads CASSLGPPTSGPSTDTQYF. The CDR3 region has the DNA TGTGCCAGCAGCTTGGGCCCACCAACTAGCGGCCCTAGCACAGATACGCAGTATTTT. Filled out from reference TRBV5-6 and TRBJ2-3, the complete variable domain reads DAGVTQSPTHLIKTRGQQVTLRCSPKSGHDTVSWYQQALGQGPQFIFQYYEEEERQRGNFPDRFSGHQFPNYSSELNVNALLLGDSALYLCASSLGPPTSGPSTDTQYFGPGTRLTVL.

This clonotype was observed a handful of times. The chain joins TRBV27 to TRBJ2-5; possibly TRBD1 or TRBD2 for D (5 bases each). The CDR3 is made up of 16 amino acids. Germline loops: CDR1 MNHEY, CDR2 SMNVEV (reference sequence). Trimming pared 4 bases from V and 0 bases from J, leaving 15 bases between. CDR3 sequence: CASSSRSGTDQETQYF. CDR3 nucleotides: TGTGCCAGCAGTTCCCGCTCAGGGACGGACCAAGAGACCCAGTACTTC.